Presented here are 32 T cell receptor beta chains from one specimen sequenced in a study of T-cell memory formation after mild COVID-19. One entry per CDR3 protein results from TCRdb running MiXCR on the 5' RACE reads. The profile covers about 350,000 distinct CDR3 sequences, with around 13% appearing a single time and about 20% taken by the ten largest. Sequencing input: PBMCs or a T cell subset sorted from them (not recorded which). Receptors originate from a man younger than 35 who had mild COVID-19 (a few samples of this study predate the infection). Cell type and time point are not known.

This clonotype has ten or more counts. This chain uses TRBV15 with TRBJ1-5, with D uncertain. This CDR3 has 17 amino acids. The V end was cut by 0 bases, the J end by 1 base, with 13 bases between. The V gene's germline CDR1 is LNHNV and CDR2 YYDKDF (reference sequence). DNA for the CDR3: TGTGCCACCAGCAGAGATGTGGCAGGACCAAGCAATCAGCCCCAGCATTTT. This sequence encodes CATSRDVAGPSNQPQHF.

The V and J genes are TRBV28 and TRBJ1-1, with 9 nucleotides matching TRBD1. The CDR3 consists of 15 residues. V lost 4 bases to trimming and J lost 1 base; unmatched junction nucleotides: 4. Germline assignment: CDR1 MDHEN and CDR2 SYDVKM. This CDR3 is CASSSLTGGNTEAFF. CDR3 nucleotides: TGTGCCAGCAGTTCATTGACAGGGGGGAACACTGAAGCTTTCTTT.

This clonotype turned up a few times. The V call is TRBV2, the J call TRBJ2-7; D ambiguous. The ends were cut back, 2 bases at V and 2 bases at J, with 7 bases in the middle. The germline V gene has CDR1 SNHLY and CDR2 FYNNEI. The CDR3 runs to 13 residues. The CDR3 loop reads CASSETPTYEQYV. CDR3 nucleotide sequence: TGTGCCAGCAGTGAAACACCAACCTACGAGCAGTACGTC.

V gene TRBV7-9 combines with J gene TRBJ1-2; tentative D call: TRBD1 (5 bases). The germline gives CDR1 SEHNR, CDR2 FQNEAQ (reference sequence). The CDR3 contains 15 residues. The V and J ends lost 2 bases and 1 base respectively, with 11 bases between them. The CDR3 loop reads CASSLLGRINYGYTF. The DNA of the CDR3 is TGTGCCAGCAGCTTACTGGGACGGATTAACTATGGCTACACCTTC.

At least ten counts were recorded for this clonotype. The rearrangement links TRBV3-1 to TRBJ1-1; D unclear. Between the trimmed V and J ends, which lost 1 base and 2 bases, there was a span of 11 bases. The germline CDR1 and CDR2 sequences are LGHDT and YNNKEL (reference sequence). This CDR3 is built from 15 residues. The CDR3 region is CASSQVSRVNTEAFF. The CDR3 nucleotides are TGTGCCAGCAGCCAAGTTTCCAGAGTCAACACTGAAGCTTTCTTT.

J is TRBJ1-5 and V is TRBV28, with TRBD1 matching 7 bases. Trimming cost V 4 bases and J 2 bases; bases outside gene matches: 5. The CDR3 runs 15 residues. Germline values: CDR1 MDHEN, CDR2 SYDVKM. As DNA, the CDR3 is TGTGCCAGCAGTTCTGACAGGGTGGGCAATCAGCCCCAGCATTTT. Residues: CASSSDRVGNQPQHF.

V and J are TRBV6-5 and TRBJ2-1; 15 bases align to TRBD2. V was clipped by 5 bases and J by 1 base; unmatched bases: 6. Germline CDR1 and CDR2: MNHEY and SVGAGI. This CDR3 has 18 amino acids. CDR3 sequence: CASSLGLAGGGSYNEQFF. As DNA, the CDR3 is TGTGCCAGCAGTCTGGGACTAGCGGGGGGTGGGTCCTACAATGAGCAGTTCTTC.

The table lists this clonotype with a few counts. This chain connects TRBV11-2 to TRBJ2-3; 7 bases agree with TRBD1. The ends lost 4 bases at V and 0 bases at J; junction bases unmatched: 4. Looked up from germline, CDR1 is SGHAT and CDR2 is FQNNGV. The CDR3 loop spans 15 amino acids. This CDR3 reads CASSSGTDSTDTQYF. CDR3 DNA: TGTGCCAGCAGCTCCGGGACAGACAGCACAGATACGCAGTATTTT.

A word on this clonotype: Just one base apart from a much larger clone, this may be a read error. The gene calls are TRBV25-1 and TRBJ2-5, with D possibly being TRBD1 (5 bases). This CDR3 comprises 13 residues. Germline CDR1 MGHDK, CDR2 SYGVNS. CDR3 DNA: TGTGCCCGCAGTGAATCAGGGTTGGAGACCCAGTACTTC. The encoded protein is CARSESGLETQYF.

This clonotype was recorded a few times. V usage is TRBV6-5 and J usage is TRBJ1-2; 7 bases fit TRBD1. V shed 6 bases, J shed 6 bases, and the junction held 7 bases outside the gene matches. The CDR3 has 13 amino acids. In germline, CDR1 is MNHEY, CDR2 SVGAGI. CDR3 sequence (DNA): TGTGCCAGCAGCCCTCAGGGGGGTCATGGCTACACCTTC. Encoded protein: CASSPQGGHGYTF.

This rearrangement joins TRBV7-9 to TRBJ2-1; D remains ambiguous. Trimming removed 2 bases at V and 7 bases at J, with 15 bases between. CDR3 length: 15 residues. Looked up from germline, CDR1 is SEHNR and CDR2 is FQNEAQ (reference sequence). The CDR3 loop is CASSLSTRQVNEQFF. The DNA for the CDR3 is TGTGCCAGCAGCTTAAGCACGCGTCAGGTTAATGAGCAGTTCTTC.

The rearrangement links TRBV5-1 to TRBJ1-1; D is uncertain. The CDR3 totals 14 residues. V lost 4 bases and J 3 bases, leaving 13 bases between the germline ends. Germline V gene sequence: CDR1 SGHRS, CDR2 YFSETQ. The CDR3 DNA follows: TGCGCCAGCAGCACGATGGATGCGGACACTGAAGCTTTCTTT. This encodes CASSTMDADTEAFF.

This chain connects TRBV20-1 to TRBJ2-5, with D possibly matching TRBD1 (6 bases). Trimming took 5 bases from V and 5 from J, leaving 24 bases between them. Germline CDR1 and CDR2: DFQATT and SNEGSKA (reference sequence). The CDR3 runs 16 residues. CDR3 bases: TGCAGTGCTGGTCGAGGAGGAGGCAGGGGATTGGAGACCCAGTACTTC. Translated: CSAGRGGGRGLETQYF.

This clonotype was recorded many times. This may be a read error, as it is one base from a much larger clone. The CDR3 region has the DNA TGCGCCAGCAGCCAAGCCGGCAGCACCTACGAGCAGTACTTC. The encoded protein is CASSQAGSTYEQYF. The chain has TRBV4-1 and TRBJ2-7; no clear D gene. Germline values: CDR1 MGHRA, CDR2 YSYEKL. V was shortened by 1 base and J by 2 bases, with 9 bases between the two germline ends. This CDR3 is 14 amino acids long.

This clonotype was observed a few times. V is TRBV2 and J is TRBJ2-7; possibly TRBD1 or TRBD2 for D (5 bases each). Trimming left V 2 bases short and J 2 bases short, with 16 bases between. Looked up from germline, CDR1 is SNHLY and CDR2 is FYNNEI. The CDR3 extends over 16 amino acids. The CDR3 region has the DNA TGTGCCAGCAGTGAATTCGGGGCAGGGCAGACCTACGAGCAGTACGTC. Its translation: CASSEFGAGQTYEQYV.

In this sample, this clonotype turned up a few times. The chain joins TRBV10-3 to TRBJ2-7; the match to TRBD2 covers 8 bases. CDR3 length: 16 residues. Germline CDR1 is ENHRY and CDR2 is SYGVKD. The J segment lost 2 bases and the V segment lost 4 bases, leaving 10 bases of the junction unmatched. CDR3 nucleotides: TGTGCCATCAGTGCCGCCAGCGGGGGAAGGCCCTACGAGCAGTACGTC. Amino acids: CAISAASGGRPYEQYV.

V and J are TRBV7-3 and TRBJ2-1; D remains ambiguous. The CDR3 runs to 14 residues. V was clipped by 3 bases and J by 7 bases, with 13 bases between them. Germline V lookup: CDR1 SGHTA, CDR2 FQGTGA. CDR3 nucleotides: TGTGCCAGCAGCTTGGACGGCGGCTCGAATGAGCAGTTCTTC. Residues: CASSLDGGSNEQFF.

The chain employs TRBV5-1 and TRBJ2-1; TRBD2 agrees at 9 bases. Trimming removed 7 bases from V and 4 bases from J; junction bases left unmatched: 6. The CDR3 spans 14 residues. From germline, CDR1 is SGHRS and CDR2 YFSETQ. CDR3 sequence: CASALAGNYNEQFF. In nucleotides, the CDR3 is TGCGCCAGCGCTCTAGCGGGGAATTACAATGAGCAGTTCTTC.

A few counts support this clonotype. The chain combines TRBV10-1 with TRBJ2-1, with TRBD2 as a possible D gene (6 bases). The germline gives CDR1 WNHNN, CDR2 SYGVQD (reference sequence). This CDR3 has 13 amino acids. V lost 5 bases to trimming and J lost 12 bases, with 17 bases between them. The CDR3 here is CASSPGTPFVQFF. Written as DNA, the CDR3 is TGCGCCAGCAGTCCCGGGACTCCCTTTGTGCAGTTCTTC.

This clonotype was recorded at least ten times. CDR3 coding DNA: TGTGCCAGCAGTGCTTCATCGTTTGAAGCTTTCTTT. Translating it yields CASSASSFEAFF. V gene TRBV3-1 combines with J gene TRBJ1-1, with unresolved D. CDR1 LGHDT and CDR2 YNNKEL come from the germline V gene (reference sequence). Trimming took 6 bases from V and 7 from J, leaving 12 bases between them. The CDR3 runs to 12 residues.

This chain's CDR3 is CASSRYPSDTQYF. DNA for the CDR3: TGTGCCAGCAGCCGTTACCCATCAGATACGCAGTATTTT. The chain combines TRBV7-2 with TRBJ2-3, with D unclear. V lost 5 bases and J lost 4, with 10 bases in between. This CDR3 spans 13 amino acids. The germline V gene has CDR1 SGHTA and CDR2 FQGNSA.

A few counts support this clonotype. This chain links TRBV5-4 with TRBJ2-3, with 12 positions matching TRBD2. The CDR3 loop spans 17 amino acids. Germline V gene lookup returns CDR1 SGHNT and CDR2 YYREEE (reference sequence). V lost 4 bases and J lost 4; bases outside the gene matches: 10. Written as DNA, the CDR3 is TGTGCCAGCAGCCAATATGCTAGCGGGGGGGCCTCAGATACGCAGTATTTT. It is translated as CASSQYASGGASDTQYF.

V is TRBV4-1 and J is TRBJ1-2; D might be TRBD1 (5 bases). V dropped 3 bases and J dropped 5 bases, with 19 bases sitting between them. CDR3 length equals 16 residues. In germline, CDR1 is MGHRA, CDR2 YSYEKL. The CDR3 spells CASSQGGTRQEYGYTF. CDR3 nucleotides: TGCGCCAGCAGCCAGGGGGGGACCCGGCAGGAATATGGCTACACCTTC.

This clonotype has ten or more counts. The chain combines TRBV11-2 with TRBJ2-5; the D is unclear. The CDR3 has 15 residues. Germline CDR1 is SGHAT and CDR2 is FQNNGV. Trimming stripped 2 bases from V and 7 bases from J, with 17 bases between. The CDR3 bases are TGTGCCAGCAGCTTAAATTCGGGTATACTCCGGACCCAGTACTTC. Amino acids: CASSLNSGILRTQYF.

This clonotype was observed a handful of times. The chain carries TRBV12-3 or TRBV12-4 and TRBJ1-1; maybe TRBD1 (6 bases). The CDR3 contains 15 residues. Trimming removed 7 bases from V and 3 bases from J, with 18 bases in between. Here the CDR3 reads CASTNDPGHYTEAFF. The DNA for the CDR3 is TGTGCCAGCACCAACGACCCGGGACACTACACTGAAGCTTTCTTT.

The V gene is TRBV6-5, the J gene TRBJ2-3; 11 positions match TRBD1. J gave up 2 bases and V 10 bases, and 5 bases lay outside the gene matches. Germline CDR1 and CDR2: MNHEY and SVGAGI. CDR3 size: 14 residues. The DNA for the CDR3 is TGTGCCACCGGACAGGGGGCTAACACAGATACGCAGTATTTT. It yields the protein CATGQGANTDTQYF.

This clonotype was recorded a few times. This chain links TRBV24-1 with TRBJ1-2; possible D gene TRBD1, 6 bases. The CDR3 extends over 13 amino acids. CDR1 and CDR2 (germline): KGHDR, SFDVKD. The V end lost 4 bases, the J end lost 8 bases, and 13 bases lay between the germline ends. The CDR3 nucleotides read TGTGCCACCAGTGACTCGACAGGAAAGGGCTACACCTTC. As protein: CATSDSTGKGYTF.

In its sample, this clonotype was seen a few times. The CDR3 coding sequence is TGTGCCAGCAGCTTACATCTTGAAACTGGAAACACCATATATTTT. Translating it yields CASSLHLETGNTIYF. The chain carries TRBV7-2 and TRBJ1-3; D remains ambiguous. The CDR3 has 15 amino acids. Trimming removed 2 bases from V and 2 bases from J, with 10 bases in between. Germline CDR1 SGHTA, CDR2 FQGNSA. Drawing the rest from reference TRBV7-2 and TRBJ1-3, the complete variable domain is GAGVSQSPSNKVTEKGKDVELRCDPISGHTALYWYRQSLGQGLEFLIYFQGNSAPDKSGLPSDRFSAERTGGSVSTLTIQRTQQEDSAVYLCASSLHLETGNTIYFGEGSWLTVV.

This clonotype was detected a few times. This sequence joins TRBV11-2 and TRBJ1-3, with 11 bases fitting TRBD1. CDR1 is SGHAT, CDR2 FQNNGV, per germline. CDR3 size: 18 residues. V was pared by 4 bases and J by 0 bases, with 8 bases of the junction left unmatched. CDR3 nucleotide sequence: TGTGCCAGCAGCTCCCGGGGAGGGACAGGGGGCTCTGGAAACACCATATATTTT. Translated, it gives CASSSRGGTGGSGNTIYF.

This clonotype was picked up a small number of times. The rearrangement uses TRBV5-1 and TRBJ1-5, with D possibly being TRBD1 (5 bases). V lost 0 bases to trimming and J lost 2 bases, with 6 bases between them. Germline-derived CDR1 and CDR2 are SGHRS and YFSETQ. CDR3 length equals 14 residues. The CDR3 nucleotides read TGCGCCAGCAGCTTGGTGGGGGGCAATCAGCCCCAGCATTTT. This gives the protein CASSLVGGNQPQHF. The variable domain in full, with the rest retrieved from reference TRBV5-1 and TRBJ1-5, is KAGVTQTPRYLIKTRGQQVTLSCSPISGHRSVSWYQQTPGQGLQFLFEYFSETQRNKGNFPGRFSGRQFSNSRSEMNVSTLELGDSALYLCASSLVGGNQPQHFGDGTRLSIL.

V and J are TRBV7-9 and TRBJ2-3; no clear D. The CDR3 has 18 residues. Germline V gene data show CDR1 as SEHNR and CDR2 as FQNEAQ (reference sequence). The V gene lost 5 bases and the J gene lost 0 bases, with 21 bases spanning the gap. The CDR3: CASSQLRQQLASTDTQYF. The CDR3, as DNA: TGTGCCAGCAGCCAACTACGACAACAGCTCGCTAGCACAGATACGCAGTATTTT. Complete variable domain (other parts from reference TRBV7-9 and TRBJ2-3): DTGVSQNPRHKITKRGQNVTFRCDPISEHNRLYWYRQTLGQGPEFLTYFQNEAQLEKSRLLSDRFSAERPKGSFSTLEIQRTEQGDSAMYLCASSQLRQQLASTDTQYFGPGTRLTVL.

This clonotype was seen more than once but under ten times. One end of the junction is discordant with germline, which a read error may explain. This chain joins TRBV10-3 and TRBJ2-1, with D perhaps matching TRBD2 (6 bases). The CDR3 covers 15 residues. Looked up from germline, CDR1 is ENHRY and CDR2 is SYGVKD. The CDR3 loop is CAIRESRGRYNEQFF. CDR3 nucleotide sequence: TGTGCCATCAGGGAGTCCCGGGGGAGATACAATGAGCAGTTCTTC.